A selection of T cell receptor beta chains follows, all from one sample in a study of T cell changes during pregnancy in multiple sclerosis. Profiled with immunoSEQ multiplex PCR; TCRdb holds only in-frame clones, not every one. In the table there are about 94,000 clones, approximately 93% of which are singletons. The sequenced sample was peripheral blood, obtained after pregnancy. The receptors here all came from a female donor with multiple sclerosis, enrolled in a pregnancy study. The CDR3 runs from the conserved cysteine through the conserved F or W. A D gene is named only where the DNA matches it firmly. Expanded clones get a size class; other rows say once, few or many, or leave the size out.

cdr3_nt	cdr3_aa	d_call	clone_size	v_call	j_call
TGCGCCAGCAGTGAGGGGGTCGGGACTAGCGGGTACGGGGCCAAAAACATTCAGTACTTC	CASSEGVGTSGYGAKNIQYF	TRBD2	once	TRBV10-2	TRBJ2-4
TGTGCCAGCAGCTGGGGGGGGGCACTAAATGAAAAACTGTTTTTT	CASSWGGALNEKLFF	-	-	TRBV5-8	TRBJ1-4
TGCAGCGCCGCGAGGGGGACAGGGGGTGACCATGCTTTCTTT	CSAARGTGGDHAFF	TRBD1	-	TRBV29-1	TRBJ1-1
TGTGCCAGCAGCCAACTACAGGGGGCAAACTCCTACAATGAGCAGTTCTTC	CASSQLQGANSYNEQFF	TRBD1	-	TRBV4-2	TRBJ2-1
TGTGCCAGCAGCTTCGGAGGGTACACTGAAGCTTTCTTT	CASSFGGYTEAFF	-	-	TRBV5-4	TRBJ1-1
TGTGCCAGCAGCAACAGGGCTGGAAACACCATATATTTT	CASSNRAGNTIYF	-	-	TRBV27	TRBJ1-3
TGTGCCAGCAGTAGGGAGGGGAGCTCCTACAATGAGCAGTTCTTC	CASSREGSSYNEQFF	TRBD2	-	TRBV9	TRBJ2-1
TGTGCCAGCGGAGGCGCTATTTACGAGCAGTACTTC	CASGGAIYEQYF	-	-	TRBV6-5	TRBJ2-7
TGTGCCAGCAGCAAGCGGGACAGAGGTACGAAGAAGACCCAGTACTTC	CASSKRDRGTKKTQYF	-	-	TRBV21-1	TRBJ2-5
TGTGCCAGCGAGGGATTTGGCACTGAAGCTTTCTTT	CASEGFGTEAFF	-	-	TRBV6-5	TRBJ1-1
TGTGCCAGCAGCTCCCTCTGGGAGCTCTCTGGGGCCAACGTCCTGACTTTC	CASSSLWELSGANVLTF	-	-	TRBV7-9	TRBJ2-6
TGTGCCAGCAGTGATCGGACAGGGAGCCATGAGCAGTTCTTC	CASSDRTGSHEQFF	TRBD1	-	TRBV6-6	TRBJ2-1
TGCGCCAGCAGCCAACCGGGACAGGGGGCGCGAGGCTATGGCTACACCTTC	CASSQPGQGARGYGYTF	TRBD1	-	TRBV4-1	TRBJ1-2
TGTGCGGTGCGTTGGAATGAGCAGTTCTTC	CAVRWNEQFF	-	-	TRBV6-1	TRBJ2-1
TGTGCCATCAGTGATATCCGTACCCCCCCACTAGCGGGAGGTGGTTGGGGCACAGATACGCAGTATTTT	CAISDIRTPPLAGGGWGTDTQYF	TRBD2	-	TRBV10-3	TRBJ2-3
TGTGCCAGCAGTTTAGGCACGGGGTTAGGAGGCAATCAGCCCCAGCATTTT	CASSLGTGLGGNQPQHF	-	-	TRBV28	TRBJ1-5